This T cell receptor (beta chain) was sequenced for a study of OX40 agonist ivuxolimab in advanced cancers. Clones were read by immunoSEQ multiplex PCR, and TCRdb kept only the in-frame ones, dropping some. The table shows more than 70,000 clones, with roughly 87% occurring only once. Germline trimming cut 7 bases from V and 2 bases from J; bases unmatched to any gene: 9. This CDR3 has 16 amino acids. Germline CDR1 is MNHNY and CDR2 is SVGAGI (reference sequence). The V gene is TRBV6-6, the J gene TRBJ2-2; 8 bases map to TRBD1. Here the sequenced sample was CD4+ or CD8+ T cells sorted from blood, taken in a trial of the OX40 agonist ivuxolimab. The sequence was collected from an adult with an advanced solid tumor such as melanoma, head and neck, liver or kidney cancer. This CDR3 reads CASTQPGQANTGELFF. The CDR3 DNA is TGTGCCAGCACTCAACCGGGACAGGCTAACACCGGGGAGCTGTTTTTT.